This entry features one TCR beta chain sequence. The sample comes from a study of blood T cell repertoires in COVID-19. Sequenced by immunoSEQ multiplex PCR; TCRdb stores in-frame clones only, minus some. The sample contains 150,000 to 200,000 clones, about 90% of which appear only once. The germline CDR1 and CDR2 sequences are LGHDT and YNNKEL (reference sequence). V gave up 3 bases and J gave up 3 bases, with 15 bases separating them. The CDR3 length is 15 residues. The J gene is TRBJ2-7, the V gene TRBV3-1 (or the pseudogene TRBV3-2), with a tentative D call TRBD2 (5 bases). Sample: PBMCs or T cells enriched from blood (not recorded which). The receptor was isolated from a human donor with acute COVID-19. The donor label of this sample is uncertain. CDR3 in amino acids: CASSQYNKRGYEQYF. In DNA, the CDR3 is TGTGCCAGCAGCCAGTATAATAAACGGGGCTACGAGCAGTACTTC.